Listed below are T cell receptor beta chains from one sample, sequenced in a study of response to subunit inactivated influenza vaccine. MiXCR, run by TCRdb on the RT-PCR reads, gives a single entry per CDR3 protein. The sample carries 600,000 to 850,000 distinct CDR3 sequences, around 15% recorded once. This material consisted of PBMCs from blood, taken 14 to 15 days before vaccination. The receptors stem from a middle-aged man who received an inactivated influenza vaccine. Each CDR3 is given with its conserved first and last residue. The order of the fields is V gene, clone size, J gene, D gene, CDR3 DNA, CDR3 protein. A D gene is named only where the DNA matches it firmly. Clone size is given for some rows only: seen once, a few or many times, or a class if the clone is expanded.

V: TRBV3-1; size: -; J: TRBJ2-1; D: -; DNA: TGTGCCAGCAGCCAAGGACGCCCCCCGTGGGAGCAGTTCTTC; CDR3: CASSQGRPPWEQFF
V: TRBV20-1; size: few; J: TRBJ2-2; D: TRBD2; DNA: TGCAGTGCTCCCTCTCCGGGGGGATTCACCGGGGAGCTGTTTTTT; CDR3: CSAPSPGGFTGELFF
V: TRBV28; size: -; J: TRBJ2-1; D: TRBD1; DNA: TGTGCCAGCACCGAACAGGGGTACAATGAGCAGTTCTTC; CDR3: CASTEQGYNEQFF
V: TRBV28; size: -; J: TRBJ1-1; D: -; DNA: TGTGCCAGCATTTTTGGAGGGCGGTTGAACACTGAAGCTTTCTTT; CDR3: CASIFGGRLNTEAFF
V: TRBV28; size: few; J: TRBJ2-5; D: TRBD1; DNA: TGTGCCAGCAGACAAACCGGGACAGGGCTACAAGAGACCCAGTACTTC; CDR3: CASRQTGTGLQETQYF
V: TRBV7-9; size: -; J: TRBJ2-3; D: -; DNA: TGTGCCAGCAGCTTGCCGAGGGGCCTCCACACAGATACGCAGTATTTT; CDR3: CASSLPRGLHTDTQYF
V: TRBV5-1; size: many; J: TRBJ1-1; D: -; DNA: TGCGCCAGCAGCTTGGTGCCGGAGAACACTGAAGCTTTCTTT; CDR3: CASSLVPENTEAFF
V: TRBV7-6; size: -; J: TRBJ2-5; D: -; DNA: TGTGCCAGCAGCTTAGTAGCGGGACAGCGACAAGAGACCCAGTACTTC; CDR3: CASSLVAGQRQETQYF
V: TRBV20-1; size: many; J: TRBJ1-1; D: TRBD1; DNA: TGCAGTGCTAGAGATTCGCAGGGGGGTGGCACTGAAGCTTTCTTT; CDR3: CSARDSQGGGTEAFF
V: TRBV5-1; size: -; J: TRBJ2-7; D: -; DNA: TGCGCCAGCAGCTTCCGGACGGCTTCCTACGAGCAGTACTTC; CDR3: CASSFRTASYEQYF
V: TRBV3-1; size: once; J: TRBJ2-7; D: -; DNA: TGTGCCTGCTGCAAACAGGTCCCTTGGACACAGTACTTC; CDR3: CACCKQVPWTQYF
V: TRBV19; size: few; J: TRBJ1-1; D: -; DNA: TGTGCCAGTAGTATCCGAGGGGAGGGTCCCACTGAAGCTTTCTTT; CDR3: CASSIRGEGPTEAFF
V: TRBV14; size: few; J: TRBJ2-1; D: -; DNA: TGTGCCAGCAGCGGCCCGTCCTACAATGAGCAGTTCTTC; CDR3: CASSGPSYNEQFF
V: TRBV5-1; size: few; J: TRBJ2-2; D: -; DNA: TGCGCCAGCAGCAGACGGGACGAAGCGAACACCGGGGAGCTGTTTTTT; CDR3: CASSRRDEANTGELFF
V: TRBV7-6; size: few; J: TRBJ2-1; D: TRBD1; DNA: TGTGCCAGCAGCTTAGTGGGACAGGGGGCGCATGAGCAGTTCTTC; CDR3: CASSLVGQGAHEQFF
V: TRBV20-1; size: -; J: TRBJ2-2; D: -; DNA: TGCAGTGCTAGAGATATGAGAGGGCGAGACGGGGAGCTGTTTTTT; CDR3: CSARDMRGRDGELFF
V: TRBV10-3; size: -; J: TRBJ1-1; D: -; DNA: TGTGCCATCAGTCTTCGGATGGGGCGGGGGAACACTGAAGCTTTCTTT; CDR3: CAISLRMGRGNTEAFF
V: TRBV7-9; size: few; J: TRBJ2-2; D: -; DNA: TGTGCCAGCAGCTGGGACCTCACCCCCGGGGAGCTGTTTTTT; CDR3: CASSWDLTPGELFF
V: TRBV2; size: -; J: TRBJ2-5; D: TRBD2; DNA: TGTGCCAGCAGGAGACTAGCGTTTCAAGAGACCCAGTACTTC; CDR3: CASRRLAFQETQYF
V: TRBV7-8; size: -; J: TRBJ2-1; D: TRBD2; DNA: TGTGCCAGCAGCCTACTAGCGGGGGGGTTCTACAATGAGCAGTTCTTC; CDR3: CASSLLAGGFYNEQFF
V: TRBV18; size: many; J: TRBJ2-3; D: -; DNA: TGTGCCAGCTCATGGGCCGCCACAGATACGCAGTATTTT; CDR3: CASSWAATDTQYF
V: TRBV6-5; size: few; J: TRBJ2-7; D: TRBD1; DNA: TGTGCCAGCAGTTACAGAGCCGGGACAGGAGACTACGAGCAGTACTTC; CDR3: CASSYRAGTGDYEQYF
V: TRBV4-3; size: many; J: TRBJ1-1; D: -; DNA: TGCGCCAGCAGCCAAGATCCCGGACAGTTTAGGGCTGAAGCTTTCTTT; CDR3: CASSQDPGQFRAEAFF
V: TRBV7-2; size: few; J: TRBJ2-3; D: -; DNA: TGTGCCAGCAGCCGCGGGCCTAGGACAGATACGCAGTATTTT; CDR3: CASSRGPRTDTQYF
V: TRBV18; size: few; J: TRBJ1-2; D: -; DNA: TGTGCCAGCTCACCGGAAGGTCGAGGGGTTGGCTACACCTTC; CDR3: CASSPEGRGVGYTF
V: TRBV5-1; size: many; J: TRBJ1-6; D: -; DNA: TGCGCCAGCAGCTTGGACGGCAGAAATTCACCCCTCCACTTT; CDR3: CASSLDGRNSPLHF
V: TRBV4-1; size: many; J: TRBJ2-5; D: -; DNA: TGCGCCAGCAGCCAACCCAACAGGGTTGACACCCAGTACTTC; CDR3: CASSQPNRVDTQYF
V: TRBV4-1; size: -; J: TRBJ1-2; D: -; DNA: TGCGCCAGCAGCCAAGAACTGGCATCAGCTTATGGCTACACCTTC; CDR3: CASSQELASAYGYTF
V: TRBV5-1; size: -; J: TRBJ2-5; D: -; DNA: TGCGCCAGCAGCTTGGAAGGGACAAGCCAAGAGACCCAGTACTTC; CDR3: CASSLEGTSQETQYF
V: TRBV27; size: many; J: TRBJ2-1; D: -; DNA: TGTGCCAGCAGTTTATGGGGGAGGGGGGACCAGGACCGGCAGTTCTTC; CDR3: CASSLWGRGDQDRQFF
V: TRBV29-1; size: -; J: TRBJ1-3; D: -; DNA: TGCAGCGTGCAGGGATCTGGAAACACCATATATTTT; CDR3: CSVQGSGNTIYF
V: TRBV12-3/TRBV12-4; size: -; J: TRBJ2-7; D: -; DNA: TGTGCCAGCAGGGAGGGACTTCACGGGGGCGAGCAGTACTTC; CDR3: CASREGLHGGEQYF
V: TRBV6-1; size: once; J: TRBJ2-2; D: -; DNA: TGTGCCAGCGGGCGCGGGCGGAACACCGGGGAGCTGTTTTTT; CDR3: CASGRGRNTGELFF
V: TRBV25-1; size: many; J: TRBJ2-1; D: TRBD2; DNA: TGTGCCAGCAGTGATGACTCAGCGGGATCCTACAATGAGCAGTTCTTC; CDR3: CASSDDSAGSYNEQFF
V: TRBV27; size: -; J: TRBJ2-1; D: TRBD2; DNA: TGTGCCAGCAGAGATAGCGGGAGAGATGAGCAGTTCTTC; CDR3: CASRDSGRDEQFF
V: TRBV6-5; size: once; J: TRBJ2-5; D: TRBD1; DNA: TGTGCCAGCAGTTACTTACAGGGGTGGGAGACCCAGTACTTC; CDR3: CASSYLQGWETQYF
V: TRBV15; size: -; J: TRBJ1-1; D: TRBD1; DNA: TGTGCCACCAGCAGGGGGACAGATATGGCTTTCTTT; CDR3: CATSRGTDMAFF
V: TRBV6-5; size: -; J: TRBJ1-2; D: TRBD1; DNA: TGTGCCAGCAGTTACTCTCAGGGGGCGGTTTACTATGGCTACACCTTC; CDR3: CASSYSQGAVYYGYTF
V: TRBV3-1; size: -; J: TRBJ2-6; D: -; DNA: TGTGCCAGCAGCCAAGATTCTACCACAGGGACCGACCAACTCTCTGGGGCCAACGTCCTGACTTTC; CDR3: CASSQDSTTGTDQLSGANVLTF
V: TRBV12-3/TRBV12-4; size: -; J: TRBJ2-5; D: TRBD2; DNA: TGTGCCAGCAGTCACCTGGGAGGGCTGGAGACCCAGTACTTC; CDR3: CASSHLGGLETQYF
V: TRBV4-2; size: -; J: TRBJ2-5; D: -; DNA: TGTGCCAGCAGCCAAGAGGGGGGACCAGAGACCCAGTACTTC; CDR3: CASSQEGGPETQYF
V: TRBV7-9; size: few; J: TRBJ2-7; D: -; DNA: TGTGCCAGCAGCACAACAGGGAGGGGCGAGCAGTACTTC; CDR3: CASSTTGRGEQYF
V: TRBV5-1; size: few; J: TRBJ2-3; D: TRBD2; DNA: TGCGCCAGCAGCGATAGCCCGGGGGGGACAGATACGCAGTATTTT; CDR3: CASSDSPGGTDTQYF
V: TRBV6-5; size: -; J: TRBJ2-2; D: -; DNA: TGTGCCAGCAGTTACGACGGGAAGCACACCGGGGAGCTGTTTTTT; CDR3: CASSYDGKHTGELFF
V: TRBV15; size: -; J: TRBJ2-5; D: -; DNA: TGTGCCACCAGCAGAGCACCGGAGACCCAGTACTTC; CDR3: CATSRAPETQYF
V: TRBV29-1; size: -; J: TRBJ2-1; D: TRBD2; DNA: TGCAGCGTTCAAGCGGGACCCTCCTACAATGAGCAGTTCTTC; CDR3: CSVQAGPSYNEQFF
V: TRBV28; size: -; J: TRBJ2-1; D: -; DNA: TGTGCCAGCAACCTAGGGACATCGCCCTACAATGAGCAGTTCTTC; CDR3: CASNLGTSPYNEQFF
V: TRBV4-2; size: few; J: TRBJ2-1; D: -; DNA: TGTGCCAGCAGCCAAGGGGGGGGGCGCTACAATGAGCAGTTCTTC; CDR3: CASSQGGGRYNEQFF
V: TRBV5-8; size: -; J: TRBJ2-7; D: -; DNA: TGTGCCAGCAGCTTGGAGCAGAACGAGCAGTACTTC; CDR3: CASSLEQNEQYF
V: TRBV28; size: few; J: TRBJ2-1; D: -; DNA: TGTGCCAGCGAACAGGGTTACAATGAGCAGTTCTTC; CDR3: CASEQGYNEQFF
V: TRBV6-2/TRBV6-3; size: once; J: TRBJ2-7; D: -; DNA: TGTGCCAGCAGTTACGGAGGGGACCCCTACGAGCACTACTTC; CDR3: CASSYGGDPYEHYF